These 14 T cell receptor beta chains were all obtained from the same sample, sequenced in a study of T cells in Graves' hyperthyroidism and ophthalmopathy. TCR beta CDR3 regions were amplified from RNA. The HTBI set primed first-round TCR CDR3 RT-PCR. TCRdb redid the calling of the multiplex PCR reads with MiXCR, one entry per CDR3 protein. Here the sample spans 400,000 to 450,000 distinct CDR3 sequences, roughly 15% being singletons. The specimen sequenced was blood. These receptor sequences come from a man between 18 and 35 years old with Graves' ophthalmopathy.

The chain couples TRBV20-1 to TRBJ1-5, with 7 bases that match TRBD1. Germline CDR1 reads DFQATT; CDR2 reads SNEGSKA (reference sequence). This CDR3 region has 18 residues. The ends lost 0 bases at V and 3 bases at J; junction bases unmatched: 14. CDR3 residues: CSARETKGGRLDNQPQHF. In DNA form, the CDR3 reads TGCAGTGCTAGAGAAACAAAAGGGGGCAGGTTGGACAATCAGCCCCAGCATTTT.

The genes are TRBV9 and TRBJ2-2; D unclear. This CDR3 is built from 13 residues. With 0 bases removed from V and 4 bases from J, the gap between germline ends came to 4 bases. The V gene's germline CDR1 is SGDLS and CDR2 YYNGEE. The CDR3, as DNA: TGTGCCAGCAGCGTAGCAGGCACCGGGGAGCTGTTTTTT. It is translated as CASSVAGTGELFF.

There are many counts of this clonotype. This sequence joins TRBV7-9 and TRBJ2-5, with D unclear. This CDR3 spans 16 amino acids. Germline V gene lookup returns CDR1 SEHNR and CDR2 FQNEAQ (reference sequence). V lost 1 base and J lost 1, with 13 bases in between. CDR3 DNA sequence: TGTGCCAGCAGCTTAGGCGCAGAGACACTCCAAGAGACCCAGTACTTC. This gives the protein CASSLGAETLQETQYF.

This clonotype has at least ten counts. The J gene is TRBJ2-1, the V gene TRBV5-5; D possibly uses TRBD1 or TRBD2 (5 bases each). This CDR3 is built from 13 residues. V lost 4 bases and J 8 bases, leaving 13 bases between the germline ends. Germline V lookup: CDR1 SGHKS, CDR2 YYEKEE (reference sequence). CDR3 sequence (DNA): TGTGCCAGCAGCAGGTACCGAGGGGATGAGCAGTTCTTC. Its translation is CASSRYRGDEQFF. Looking up the rest from reference TRBV5-5 and TRBJ2-1 gives the full variable domain: DAGVTQSPTHLIKTRGQQVTLRCSPISGHKSVSWYQQVLGQGPQFIFQYYEKEERGRGNFPDRFSARQFPNYSSELNVNALLLGDSALYLCASSRYRGDEQFFGPGTRLTVL.

The chain employs TRBV10-2 and TRBJ1-2; D is unresolved. The CDR3 loop spans 12 amino acids. With 10 bases removed from V and 8 bases from J, the gap between germline ends came to 17 bases. The germline V gene has CDR1 WSHSY and CDR2 SAAADI. Here the CDR3 reads CATQDATWGYTF. The CDR3 DNA sequence: TGCGCCACCCAGGATGCCACCTGGGGCTACACCTTC.

This clonotype was seen a few times. The chain carries TRBV9 and TRBJ2-7, with TRBD2 as a possible D gene (6 bases). V lost 0 bases to trimming and J lost 3 bases, with 13 bases between them. The V gene's germline CDR1 is SGDLS and CDR2 YYNGEE. This CDR3 is 15 amino acids long. The CDR3 DNA follows: TGTGCCAGCAGCGTAGGTCTAGCGACCCTCTACGAGCAGTACTTC. This codes for CASSVGLATLYEQYF.

This clonotype showed up many times. V and J are TRBV10-3 and TRBJ1-1, with D unresolved. Per germline, CDR1 ENHRY and CDR2 SYGVKD. This CDR3 is built from 13 residues. The V end was cut by 11 bases, the J end by 4 bases, with 17 bases between. The CDR3 DNA reads as TGTGCCCTTCGAAGGGTGTTACTCACTGAAGCTTTCTTT. Translating it yields CALRRVLLTEAFF.

This clonotype has a count of ten or more. The rearrangement joins TRBV6-1 to TRBJ2-7; 9 bases are a match to TRBD1. Per germline, CDR1 MNHNS and CDR2 SASEGT. The CDR3 is made up of 14 amino acids. The trim removed 6 bases at V and 4 bases at J, leaving 7 bases unmatched. CDR3 loop: CASSPGTGKYEQYF. CDR3 DNA sequence: TGTGCCAGCAGCCCCGGGACAGGGAAATACGAGCAGTACTTC.

Many counts were recorded for this clonotype. The rearrangement joins TRBV10-3 to TRBJ1-1; no clear D. Germline lookup yields CDR1 ENHRY and CDR2 SYGVKD. V shed 8 bases and J shed 4 bases, with 11 bases lying between them. CDR3 size: 12 residues. The CDR3 reads CAIGRSGTEAFF. The CDR3 region has the DNA TGTGCCATCGGCCGAAGTGGCACTGAAGCTTTCTTT.

This clonotype was recorded at least ten times. The CDR3 DNA sequence: TGTGCCAGCTCACCATTGAATACGCAGTATTTT. Protein product: CASSPLNTQYF. The chain couples TRBV18 to TRBJ2-3; D is unresolved. Germline CDR1 KGHSH, CDR2 LQKENI. CDR3 length: 11 amino acids. Trimming shortened V by 2 bases and J by 7 bases, and 4 bases separated the two germline ends.

Many counts were recorded for this clonotype. V usage is TRBV15 and J usage is TRBJ1-2; no firm D call. Germline loops: CDR1 LNHNV, CDR2 YYDKDF (reference sequence). This CDR3 comprises 14 residues. The V end was cut by 0 bases, the J end by 3 bases, with 8 bases between. The CDR3 DNA reads as TGTGCCACCAGCAGAGATAGGCGATACTATGGCTACACCTTC. Translation gives CATSRDRRYYGYTF.

This clonotype was counted many times. The genes are TRBV27 and TRBJ1-5, with no clear D. Germline V lookup: CDR1 MNHEY, CDR2 SMNVEV (reference sequence). V lost 6 bases, J lost 3 bases, and 12 bases lay in between. The CDR3 spans 14 residues. The CDR3 nucleotides are TGTGCCAGCAGCAACACAGCTTCCAATCAGCCCCAGCATTTT. This codes for CASSNTASNQPQHF.

As regards this clonotype: A much larger clonotype is one base distant, so this may be a read error. The V and J genes are TRBV2 and TRBJ2-2; D is unclear. V was cut by 3 bases and J by 5 bases, with 7 bases left in between. CDR1 SNHLY and CDR2 FYNNEI come from the germline V gene. This CDR3 has 13 amino acids. In DNA, the CDR3 is TGTGCCAGCAGTGATGTGGAAACCGGGGAGCTGTTTTTT. It is translated as CASSDVETGELFF.

In the case of this clonotype: At one of its ends the junction is not consistent with the germline gene, which may arise from a read error. This chain connects TRBV19 to TRBJ2-7; D remains unclear. The CDR3 runs 17 residues. Germline V gene sequence: CDR1 LNHDA, CDR2 SQIVND (reference sequence). CDR3 in DNA: TGTGCCAGTAGTATTTCGATCGGCGGCCCCCTATCCTACGAGCAGCACTTC. It translates to CASSISIGGPLSYEQHF.